The 15 T cell receptor beta chains in this list originate from one sample, sequenced in a study of blood T cell repertoires in COVID-19. Profiled with immunoSEQ multiplex PCR; TCRdb holds only in-frame clones, not every one. The data hold around 68,000 clones, with roughly 84% observed a single time. Sequenced material: peripheral blood. Source of these receptors: a man between 45 and 60 years old with active COVID-19.

The gene calls are TRBV12-3 or TRBV12-4 and TRBJ2-7; possible D gene TRBD2, 6 bases. Trimming left V 7 bases short and J 6 bases short, with 16 bases between. The CDR3 length is 13 residues. The CDR3 protein is CASTMGGEVEQYF. DNA of the CDR3: TGTGCCAGCACCATGGGGGGAGAAGTCGAGCAGTACTTC.

V usage is TRBV18 and J usage is TRBJ2-6; tentative D call: TRBD1 (8 bases). V lost 3 bases and J 0 bases, leaving 15 bases between the germline ends. The CDR3 is 18 amino acids. CDR1 and CDR2 from the germline V gene are KGHSH and LQKENI. In DNA, the CDR3 is TGTGCCAGCTCACCGATACAGGGGGGGCTCTCTGGGGCCAACGTCCTGACTTTC. This gives the protein CASSPIQGGLSGANVLTF.

The gene calls are TRBV24-1 and TRBJ1-5; D unclear. The CDR3 runs 14 residues. CDR1 and CDR2 (germline): KGHDR, SFDVKD. The V gene lost 0 bases and the J gene lost 7 bases, with 9 bases spanning the gap. CDR3 sequence: CATSDLPMTQPQHF. The DNA for the CDR3 is TGTGCCACCAGTGATTTGCCCATGACACAGCCCCAGCATTTT.

The chain links TRBV24-1 to TRBJ2-3; the D gene is possibly TRBD2 (6 bases). The CDR3 runs to 17 residues. The V end lost 4 bases, the J end lost 1 base, and 17 bases lay between the germline ends. Germline V CDR1 and CDR2: KGHDR, SFDVKD. CDR3 in DNA: TGTGCCACCAGTGACGCCGTTTGGGGAGGTGGCACAGATACGCAGTATTTT. This sequence encodes CATSDAVWGGGTDTQYF.

This clone was recorded only once. The rearrangement joins TRBV7-3 to TRBJ2-5; D uncertain. CDR3 size: 14 residues. Germline V CDR1 and CDR2: SGHTA, FQGTGA. V was clipped by 5 bases and J by 4 bases, with 14 bases between them. The CDR3 DNA reads as TGTGCCAGCAGCCCCAACTCGTCCGGAGAGACCCAGTACTTC. Translating gives CASSPNSSGETQYF.

The V call is TRBV19, the J call TRBJ1-5, with 8 bases matching TRBD1. Trimming cost V 1 base and J 7 bases; bases outside gene matches: 3. Germline lookup yields CDR1 LNHDA and CDR2 SQIVND (reference sequence). The CDR3 totals 14 residues. CDR3 in DNA: TGTGCCAGTAGTATAGCAGGGGGCCGACAGCCCCAGCATTTT. It specifies CASSIAGGRQPQHF.

V usage is TRBV3-1 (or the pseudogene TRBV3-2) and J usage is TRBJ2-2; D gene uncertain. CDR1 and CDR2 (germline): LGHDT, YNNKEL (reference sequence). The V end was cut by 11 bases, the J end by 1 base, with 11 bases between. This CDR3 is built from 13 residues. The CDR3: CAATAENTGELFF. The CDR3 nucleotides read TGTGCCGCTACAGCAGAGAACACCGGGGAGCTGTTTTTT.

V usage is TRBV6-1 and J usage is TRBJ2-2, with no clear D. Germline V lookup: CDR1 MNHNS, CDR2 SASEGT. V lost 3 bases to trimming and J lost 3 bases, with 8 bases between them. The CDR3 length is 14 residues. The CDR3 bases are TGTGCCAGCAGTGATGGGCACGACACCGGGGAGCTGTTTTTT. This sequence encodes CASSDGHDTGELFF.

V and J are TRBV30 and TRBJ1-1; D possibly corresponds to TRBD1 (5 bases). Germline values: CDR1 GTSNPN, CDR2 SVGIG (reference sequence). Between the trimmed V and J ends, which lost 3 bases and 4 bases, there was a span of 12 bases. The CDR3 sequence is 13 residues long. The CDR3 coding sequence is TGTGCCTGGAGCCTGGGGGGTCGCACTGAAGCTTTCTTT. Translated: CAWSLGGRTEAFF.

In its sample, this clone was seen a few times. The rearrangement links TRBV7-9 to TRBJ2-1; 14 nucleotides agree with TRBD2. Trimming at V came to 1 base and at J to 10 bases, leaving 3 bases not matched to a gene. The CDR3 consists of 15 residues. The V gene's germline CDR1 is SEHNR and CDR2 FQNEAQ (reference sequence). CDR3 sequence reads: CASSLGGTSGREQFF. CDR3 nucleotide sequence: TGTGCCAGCAGCTTAGGTGGGACTAGCGGGAGAGAGCAGTTCTTC.

The chain combines TRBV2 with TRBJ2-2; D unresolved. Germline lookup yields CDR1 SNHLY and CDR2 FYNNEI. The CDR3 loop spans 12 amino acids. Trimming cost V 4 bases and J 4 bases, with 4 bases left between them. This CDR3 is CASSGGTGELFF. The DNA of the CDR3 is TGTGCCAGCAGTGGAGGCACCGGGGAGCTGTTTTTT.

The chain couples TRBV7-3 to TRBJ1-6, with TRBD1 matching 7 bases. V was clipped by 4 bases and J by 10 bases; unmatched bases: 7. Germline lookup yields CDR1 SGHTA and CDR2 FQGTGA. The CDR3 covers 14 residues. The CDR3 DNA reads as TGTGCCAGCAGCTCTACAGGGGCCAGATCACCCCTCCACTTT. It yields the protein CASSSTGARSPLHF. The full variable domain, completed using reference TRBV7-3 and TRBJ1-6, is GAGVSQTPSNKVTEKGKYVELRCDPISGHTALYWYRQSLGQGPEFLIYFQGTGAADDSGLPNDRFFAVRPEGSVSTLKIQRTERGDSAVYLCASSSTGARSPLHFGNGTRLTVT.

The V call is TRBV6-2 or TRBV6-3, the J call TRBJ1-5; a possible D gene is TRBD1 (5 bases). Germline values: CDR1 MNHEY, CDR2 SVGEGT. V shed 0 bases and J shed 0 bases, with 9 bases lying between them. This CDR3 is 16 amino acids long. CDR3 sequence: CASSYSLGGSNQPQHF. In DNA form, the CDR3 reads TGTGCCAGCAGTTACTCTTTGGGGGGTAGCAATCAGCCCCAGCATTTT.

The genes are TRBV7-2 and TRBJ2-1, with 12 bases fitting TRBD2. The V gene's germline CDR1 is SGHTA and CDR2 FQGNSA. V dropped 5 bases and J dropped 9; count of bases not matched to a gene: 14. The CDR3 is 17 residues long. The CDR3 region is CASSQRGLTSGGSEQFF. Here the CDR3 DNA reads TGTGCCAGCAGCCAAAGAGGTCTGACTAGCGGGGGCTCTGAGCAGTTCTTC. The whole variable domain, filled in from reference TRBV7-2 and TRBJ2-1, reads GAGVSQSPSNKVTEKGKDVELRCDPISGHTALYWYRQSLGQGLEFLIYFQGNSAPDKSGLPSDRFSAERTGGSVSTLTIQRTQQEDSAVYLCASSQRGLTSGGSEQFFGPGTRLTVL.

The CDR3 nucleotides are TGTGCCAGCAGCCTGCTGGGCCCGACCGTCGCCCCCCAAGAGACCCAGTACTTC. Amino acid sequence: CASSLLGPTVAPQETQYF. The rearrangement uses TRBV11-2 and TRBJ2-5; D is uncertain. The CDR3 loop spans 18 amino acids. Trimming cost V 5 bases and J 1 base, with 23 bases left between them. Germline CDR1 SGHAT, CDR2 FQNNGV.